The 18 T cell receptor beta chains below come from one sample, sequenced in a study of blood T cell repertoires in COVID-19. Sequenced by immunoSEQ multiplex PCR; TCRdb stores in-frame clones only, minus some. The profile shows some 150,000 clones, 84% of them singletons. Sequenced material: peripheral blood. All receptors derive from a human donor in a cohort sampled during active COVID-19.

V is TRBV5-1 and J is TRBJ1-6; the D is unclear. The CDR3 consists of 17 residues. V dropped 0 bases and J dropped 2 bases, with 12 bases sitting between them. From germline, CDR1 is SGHRS and CDR2 YFSETQ. CDR3 residues: CASSLVALSTYNSPLHF. The CDR3, as DNA: TGCGCCAGCAGCTTGGTGGCACTAAGCACCTATAATTCACCCCTCCACTTT. Full variable domain (missing parts from reference TRBV5-1 and TRBJ1-6): KAGVTQTPRYLIKTRGQQVTLSCSPISGHRSVSWYQQTPGQGLQFLFEYFSETQRNKGNFPGRFSGRQFSNSRSEMNVSTLELGDSALYLCASSLVALSTYNSPLHFGNGTRLTVT.

V and J are TRBV25-1 and TRBJ2-3; D is undetermined. Germline CDR1 MGHDK, CDR2 SYGVNS. Trimming stripped 3 bases from V and 3 bases from J, with 7 bases between. The CDR3 has 13 residues. This CDR3 is CASSDGVTDTQYF. The CDR3 coding sequence is TGTGCCAGCAGTGATGGAGTGACAGATACGCAGTATTTT.

The V call is TRBV9, the J call TRBJ2-1; 9 bases are shared with TRBD2. V gave up 0 bases and J gave up 0 bases; unmatched junction bases: 13. The CDR3 totals 20 residues. Germline CDR1 is SGDLS and CDR2 is YYNGEE. This CDR3 reads CASSVALRGGRQSSYNEQFF. CDR3 in DNA: TGTGCCAGCAGCGTAGCTTTGCGGGGGGGGAGACAAAGCTCCTACAATGAGCAGTTCTTC.

The V and J genes are TRBV7-9 and TRBJ2-5; D might be TRBD1 (5 bases). CDR1 is SEHNR, CDR2 FQNEAQ, per germline (reference sequence). V dropped 0 bases and J dropped 1 base, with 18 bases sitting between them. This CDR3 comprises 18 residues. The CDR3 loop is CASSLAGRTLRLQETQYF. CDR3 in DNA: TGTGCCAGCAGCTTAGCGGGGCGCACCCTGAGACTCCAAGAGACCCAGTACTTC. The full variable domain, in which reference TRBV7-9 and TRBJ2-5 provide the parts outside the CDR3, is DTGVSQNPRHKITKRGQNVTFRCDPISEHNRLYWYRQTLGQGPEFLTYFQNEAQLEKSRLLSDRFSAERPKGSFSTLEIQRTEQGDSAMYLCASSLAGRTLRLQETQYFGPGTRLLVL.

This clone has only one observation. This chain links TRBV14 with TRBJ2-4, with 13 nucleotides matching TRBD2. The CDR3 length is 18 residues. Germline loops: CDR1 SGHDN, CDR2 FVKESK. Trimming at V came to 5 bases and at J to 0 bases, leaving 7 bases not matched to a gene. Here the CDR3 reads CASSEGTSGVVAKNIQYF. The CDR3 DNA reads TGTGCCAGCAGCGAAGGGACTAGCGGGGTGGTAGCCAAAAACATTCAGTACTTC. The whole variable domain, remainder taken from reference TRBV14 and TRBJ2-4, is EAGVTQFPSHSVIEKGQTVTLRCDPISGHDNLYWYRRVMGKEIKFLLHFVKESKQDESGMPNNRFLAERTGGTYSTLKVQPAELEDSGVYFCASSEGTSGVVAKNIQYFGAGTRLSVL.

The rearrangement uses TRBV5-6 and TRBJ2-7, with 8 positions matching TRBD1. V trimming: 4 bases; J trimming: 2 bases; junction bases outside the gene matches: 8. Germline assignment: CDR1 SGHDT and CDR2 YYEEEE. This CDR3 is built from 15 residues. The CDR3 DNA reads TGTGCCAGCAGCCTTATGGACAGGGCCGCCTACGAGCAGTACTTC. This sequence encodes CASSLMDRAAYEQYF.

The chain has TRBV5-1 and TRBJ2-1, with D possibly being TRBD2 (6 bases). This CDR3 is 14 amino acids long. Germline-derived CDR1 and CDR2 are SGHRS and YFSETQ. Trimming shortened V by 3 bases and J by 8 bases, and 15 bases separated the two germline ends. The chain's CDR3 is CASSSGVGKDEQFF. CDR3 in DNA: TGCGCCAGCAGCTCGGGAGTGGGTAAGGATGAGCAGTTCTTC. The full variable domain, rest sourced from reference TRBV5-1 and TRBJ2-1, is KAGVTQTPRYLIKTRGQQVTLSCSPISGHRSVSWYQQTPGQGLQFLFEYFSETQRNKGNFPGRFSGRQFSNSRSEMNVSTLELGDSALYLCASSSGVGKDEQFFGPGTRLTVL.

The chain combines TRBV11-3 with TRBJ1-3; D is uncertain. This CDR3 is 15 amino acids long. Deletions cut 0 bases from V and 3 bases from J, with 9 bases between. Germline CDR1 is SGHNT and CDR2 is YENEEA. In DNA, the CDR3 is TGTGCCAGCAGCTTAGACTTCGGGGTTGGAAACACCATATATTTT. It specifies CASSLDFGVGNTIYF.

The rearrangement joins TRBV7-9 to TRBJ1-4; no clear D gene. V was trimmed by 2 bases and J by 1 base, leaving 5 bases between them. Per germline, CDR1 SEHNR and CDR2 FQNEAQ (reference sequence). This CDR3 has 14 amino acids. CDR3: CASSLRGTNEKLFF. CDR3 sequence (DNA): TGTGCCAGCAGCTTACGAGGAACTAATGAAAAACTGTTTTTT.

Only a few counts were recorded for this clone. This chain connects TRBV19 to TRBJ2-7; 10 bases are a match to TRBD1. Per germline, CDR1 LNHDA and CDR2 SQIVND (reference sequence). V trimming: 5 bases; J trimming: 7 bases; junction bases outside the gene matches: 11. This CDR3 comprises 15 residues. Here the CDR3 reads CASSGPGQGLREQYF. CDR3 nucleotides: TGTGCCAGTAGTGGCCCGGGACAGGGGCTTCGGGAGCAGTACTTC.

CDR3 DNA: TGCGCCAGCAGTGGGGCTACCGGAAACATTCAGTACTTC. Its translation is CASSGATGNIQYF. This chain connects TRBV5-1 to TRBJ2-4, with D possibly being TRBD1 (5 bases). CDR3 size: 13 residues. V lost 5 bases, J lost 6 bases, and 12 bases lay in between. CDR1 is SGHRS, CDR2 YFSETQ, per germline. Complete variable domain (other parts from reference TRBV5-1 and TRBJ2-4): KAGVTQTPRYLIKTRGQQVTLSCSPISGHRSVSWYQQTPGQGLQFLFEYFSETQRNKGNFPGRFSGRQFSNSRSEMNVSTLELGDSALYLCASSGATGNIQYFGAGTRLSVL.

J is TRBJ2-7 and V is TRBV6-2 or TRBV6-3; 13 nucleotides agree with TRBD2. The J segment lost 3 bases and the V segment lost 0 bases, leaving 11 bases of the junction unmatched. The CDR3 loop spans 19 amino acids. CDR1 MNHEY and CDR2 SVGEGT come from the germline V gene. For the CDR3, the DNA is TGTGCCAGCAGTTACTCTCCGCGACTAGCGGGGGGCCACAACTACGAGCAGTACTTC. Translating gives CASSYSPRLAGGHNYEQYF.

The rearrangement links TRBV15 to TRBJ1-1; D is possibly TRBD1 (6 bases). The CDR3 has 15 residues. V was clipped by 3 bases and J by 7 bases, with 18 bases between them. Germline CDR1 and CDR2: LNHNV and YYDKDF (reference sequence). Here the CDR3 DNA reads TGTGCCACCAGCAGGGCCTCCGGGGGGGCTGGTGAAGCTTTCTTT. As protein: CATSRASGGAGEAFF.

The J gene is TRBJ2-3, the V gene TRBV5-1; 13 nucleotides agree with TRBD2. The CDR3 length is 18 residues. V gave up 4 bases and J gave up 0 bases; unmatched junction bases: 8. Germline V gene sequence: CDR1 SGHRS, CDR2 YFSETQ. Written as DNA, the CDR3 is TGCGCCAGCAGCCATGGACTAGCGGGGGTACCTAGCACAGATACGCAGTATTTT. Amino acid sequence: CASSHGLAGVPSTDTQYF.

The chain employs TRBV7-9 and TRBJ1-5, with 9 positions matching TRBD1. In germline, CDR1 is SEHNR, CDR2 FQNEAQ (reference sequence). This CDR3 spans 14 amino acids. The V segment lost 5 bases and the J segment 4 bases; nucleotides outside the gene matches: 3. This chain's CDR3 is CASSLGQGNQPQHF. The DNA of the CDR3 is TGTGCCAGCAGCCTGGGACAGGGTAATCAGCCCCAGCATTTT.

V usage is TRBV10-3 and J usage is TRBJ1-5; 7 bases map to TRBD1. V was clipped by 7 bases and J by 3 bases; unmatched bases: 6. The CDR3 loop spans 14 amino acids. Germline CDR1 ENHRY, CDR2 SYGVKD. CDR3 nucleotide sequence: TGTGCCATCACAAGTGACAGGGACAATCAGCCCCAGCATTTT. It translates to CAITSDRDNQPQHF.

This chain connects TRBV19 to TRBJ2-7, with D possibly TRBD2 on 7 matching bases. Germline values: CDR1 LNHDA, CDR2 SQIVND (reference sequence). CDR3 length: 15 amino acids. The ends were cut back, 3 bases at V and 1 base at J, with 13 bases in the middle. The CDR3 region has the DNA TGTGCCAGTAGTATTCGGGGGGCACCTTCCTACGAGCAGTACTTC. Residues: CASSIRGAPSYEQYF.

The rearrangement links TRBV6-5 to TRBJ2-7, with D possibly being TRBD2 (7 bases). CDR1 is MNHEY and CDR2 is SVGAGI in the germline V gene. Trimming removed 6 bases at V and 1 base at J, with 13 bases between. The CDR3 loop spans 14 amino acids. The CDR3 sequence is CASRKGGGSYEQYF. The CDR3 DNA follows: TGTGCCAGCAGGAAGGGGGGGGGTTCCTACGAGCAGTACTTC.